The following is a TCR beta chain sequence with its context. Its binding antigen is unknown. The record has no base qualities; no much larger clone is one base away. The library was produced with the immunoSEQ multiplex PCR assay. T cell repertoires were profiled by deep sequencing of rearranged TCR beta loci, alongside multiparametric flow cytometry. The immuneACCESS repertoire file appears here via TCRdb, limited to in-frame rearrangements. These files lack a portion of the clones; in checked studies, under half of the deficit traces to unresolved V genes, and the cause of the others is not known. Present in this sample are 60,000 to 75,000 clones, more than 75% of which were seen just once. The ten largest clones add up to roughly 2.1% of the sample. The record originates from a study of lymphopenia after photon versus proton radiotherapy (dated by TCRdb to the late 2010s). Some background on the complete study: Photon and proton radiation therapy were compared by the study for their immunological effects in patients with gastrointestinal tumors who developed high-grade lymphopenia. The cohort included under 25 patients with gastrointestinal tumors who developed lymphopenia after receiving either photon or proton therapy. The goal of the study was to describe how the two radiation modalities differ in their effects on the immune system.

What the work shows at the level of the full study, not this receptor alone: Among patients across the cohort who died, overall survival time showed an inverse correlation with a larger post-nadir drop in TCR diversity. The survival association was examined only in patients who died, and the authors described better survival with proton therapy as a possibility, not as a demonstrated result. Relative stability during treatment was observed in proton-treated patients, whereas loss of naive T cells and TCR diversity and gain of effector/memory populations were observed in photon-treated patients. After the lymphocyte count nadir, photon-treated repertoires showed oligoclonal expansion, especially of CD8+ Temra cells, which drove the drop in diversity.

V is cut back by 2 bases and J by 0 bases, with 13 bases in the junction unmatched. Taken from cysteine to phenylalanine, the CDR3 has 18 residues. Kept here is only the CDR3 DNA, which spans 54 bases and is read in frame from base 1. Sequences GTSNPN (CDR1) and SVGIG (CDR2) are obtained from the germline V gene (reference sequence). The receptor was derived from a middle-aged man with gastric cancer. Here the sequenced sample was peripheral blood, taken from a patient treated with photon-based radiotherapy. The chain uses TRBV30 and TRBJ1-2, and TRBD1 matches 9 of the central bases. The nucleotide sequence is TGTGCCTGGAGTCTTCCGGGACAGGGAAAGGGGGCTAACTATGGCTACACCTTC. Translated, it gives CAWSLPGQGKGANYGYTF.